The clone carrying this T cell receptor (beta chain) has at least ten counts. Its target is not known. One entry per CDR3 protein, called by TCRdb with MiXCR from the reads. Found here are about 460,000 distinct CDR3 sequences, about 10% of them singletons; the top ten hold about a tenth. These data are taken from a study of T cell repertoires in cytomegalovirus infection. In the study overall: CMV infection and matching HLA type were both indicated by public TCR beta signatures.

Findings and limits, study-wide: HLA-C-restricted CMV clonotypes gave the most frequent clonotype in two of eight donors.

The V and J ends lost 3 bases and 4 bases, in that order; junction bases with no gene match: 14. CDR3 length: 17 residues. The germline CDR1 and CDR2 sequences are LNHDA and SQIVND (reference sequence). The chain is built from TRBV19 and TRBJ1-2, with 7 bases aligning to TRBD1. The sample comprised PBMCs. This TCR came from a human donor in good health (CMV status not recorded). Some clones in this sample may be carry-over from other donors' samples. CDR3 in amino acids: CASSMGRDSLNLYGYTF. The CDR3 DNA is TGTGCCAGTAGTATGGGACGGGACAGTTTAAATCTCTATGGCTACACCTTC.